Each of the 18 T cell receptor beta chains below was sequenced from the same sample in a study of shared T cell receptors in the human thymus. Produced via immunoSEQ multiplex PCR; TCRdb's table is partial and in-frame only. The repertoire has just under 550,000 clones, about four fifths of them found once; the top ten carry 0.01% to 0.015%. These data also featured in a second study, about human thymus T cells.

The sequencing sample was made of thymocytes. Receptors were obtained from a boy under two years old with a congenital heart defect.

The J gene is TRBJ2-1, the V gene TRBV11-2; a possible D gene is TRBD2 (5 bases). The CDR3 length is 14 residues. V gave up 0 bases and J gave up 8 bases, with 11 bases separating them. Germline lookup yields CDR1 SGHAT and CDR2 FQNNGV. The CDR3 bases are TGTGCCAGCAGCTTAGAGCGGGCCAGTGATGAGCAGTTCTTC. Amino acid sequence: CASSLERASDEQFF.

The V and J genes are TRBV4-3 and TRBJ2-5; the match to TRBD2 covers 9 bases. V lost 4 bases and J lost 5; bases outside the gene matches: 14. There are 17 residues in the CDR3. Germline loops: CDR1 LGHNA, CDR2 YSLEER. CDR3: CASSPTSQREVMETQYF. DNA of the CDR3: TGCGCCAGCAGCCCAACTTCTCAGCGGGAGGTGATGGAGACCCAGTACTTC.

The CDR3 loop is CASSLEREGVEQYF. CDR3 DNA: TGTGCCAGCAGCTTAGAGCGGGAGGGTGTCGAGCAGTACTTC. This chain connects TRBV11-2 to TRBJ2-7; 9 bases align to TRBD2. CDR3 size: 14 residues. The ends lost 0 bases at V and 6 bases at J; junction bases unmatched: 3. From germline, CDR1 is SGHAT and CDR2 FQNNGV.

The V gene is TRBV7-6, the J gene TRBJ1-1; D uncertain. Looked up from germline, CDR1 is SGHVS and CDR2 is FNYEAQ. CDR3 length: 17 amino acids. Deletions cut 2 bases from V and 1 base from J, with 17 bases between. The DNA for the CDR3 is TGTGCCAGCAGCTTAAAGTCGTTTCACGGGTGGAACACTGAAGCTTTCTTT. Translated: CASSLKSFHGWNTEAFF.

The J gene is TRBJ2-7, the V gene TRBV9, with TRBD1 matching 12 bases. The CDR3 is made up of 18 amino acids. The germline CDR1 and CDR2 sequences are SGDLS and YYNGEE. The V gene end was trimmed by 3 bases and the J gene end by 0 bases; junction bases not matched to a gene: 10. CDR3 bases: TGTGCCAGCAGCGCCCGGGACAGGGGGCTTCCGAGCTCCTACGAGCAGTACTTC. Translating it yields CASSARDRGLPSSYEQYF.

The genes are TRBV9 and TRBJ2-5; D might be TRBD2 (5 bases). V was cut by 4 bases and J by 5 bases, with 15 bases left in between. Germline V CDR1 and CDR2: SGDLS, YYNGEE. This CDR3 contains 14 residues. The CDR3 spells CASSTGVARETQYF. CDR3 DNA: TGTGCCAGCAGCACCGGTGTAGCGCGGGAGACCCAGTACTTC.

This clone showed up just a few times. V and J are TRBV9 and TRBJ2-1; 10 bases are shared with TRBD1. The germline gives CDR1 SGDLS, CDR2 YYNGEE. Germline trimming cut 2 bases from V and 0 bases from J; bases unmatched to any gene: 5. The CDR3 sequence is 17 residues long. The CDR3 loop reads CASSVAGQGSSYNEQFF. CDR3 DNA: TGTGCCAGCAGCGTCGCGGGACAGGGGAGCTCCTACAATGAGCAGTTCTTC.

The gene calls are TRBV7-8 and TRBJ2-1; D possibly corresponds to TRBD2 (5 bases). CDR3 length: 17 residues. The germline V gene encodes CDR1 SGHVS and CDR2 FQNEAQ. Trimming pared 4 bases from V and 7 bases from J, leaving 23 bases between. The CDR3 here is CASSYLLEGEGSNEQFF. For the CDR3, the DNA is TGTGCCAGCAGCTACCTCTTAGAGGGAGAGGGTTCGAATGAGCAGTTCTTC.

CDR3 in DNA: TGTGCCATCAGCTATTACAGGGTACCGAACACTGAAGCTTTCTTT. Its protein is CAISYYRVPNTEAFF. The rearrangement links TRBV10-3 to TRBJ1-1; weak D call: TRBD1 (6 bases). This CDR3 has 15 residues. V was pared by 6 bases and J by 1 base, with 15 bases between. Germline lookup yields CDR1 ENHRY and CDR2 SYGVKD.

This chain links TRBV14 with TRBJ1-6; tentatively, D is TRBD1 (6 bases). CDR1 SGHDN and CDR2 FVKESK come from the germline V gene. With 1 base removed from V and 9 bases from J, the gap between germline ends came to 10 bases. The CDR3 runs to 14 residues. The chain's CDR3 is CASSQVQGPSPLHF. The DNA of the CDR3 is TGTGCCAGCAGCCAAGTACAGGGTCCTTCACCCCTCCACTTT.

This chain joins TRBV6-5 and TRBJ2-7, with TRBD2 matching over 7 bases. The ends lost 8 bases at V and 3 bases at J; junction bases unmatched: 7. The CDR3 is made up of 13 amino acids. Germline values: CDR1 MNHEY, CDR2 SVGAGI. CDR3 sequence: CASFGRRVYEQYF. In DNA form, the CDR3 reads TGTGCCAGCTTCGGGAGGCGGGTCTACGAGCAGTACTTC.

The chain carries TRBV4-3 and TRBJ2-7; 9 nucleotides match TRBD2. This CDR3 region has 14 residues. CDR1 is LGHNA, CDR2 YSLEER, per germline. V was pared by 4 bases and J by 6 bases, with 7 bases of the junction left unmatched. CDR3 residues: CASSRRGLASEQYF. CDR3 bases: TGCGCCAGCAGCCGCCGGGGACTAGCAAGCGAGCAGTACTTC.

The V gene is TRBV27, the J gene TRBJ1-5; D might be TRBD1 (6 bases). The germline V gene encodes CDR1 MNHEY and CDR2 SMNVEV (reference sequence). V was trimmed by 0 bases and J by 7 bases, leaving 16 bases between them. This CDR3 is 16 amino acids long. For the CDR3, the DNA is TGTGCCAGCAGTTTATCTTATTCAGGGGAGGGACAGCCCCAGCATTTT. It translates to CASSLSYSGEGQPQHF.

V gene TRBV10-3 combines with J gene TRBJ1-1; a weak D match, TRBD1 (5 bases). CDR1 is ENHRY, CDR2 SYGVKD, per germline. The CDR3 sequence is 12 residues long. Trimming removed 0 bases from V and 7 bases from J, with 6 bases in between. The CDR3 reads CAISESGLEAFF. CDR3 DNA sequence: TGTGCCATCAGTGAGTCGGGGCTTGAAGCTTTCTTT.

The rearrangement links TRBV27 to TRBJ1-1; TRBD1 matches 11 bases. The CDR3 totals 15 residues. CDR1 MNHEY and CDR2 SMNVEV come from the germline V gene (reference sequence). J lost 3 bases, V lost 5 bases, and 5 bases had no gene match. The CDR3 protein is CASSPGDRGDTEAFF. DNA for the CDR3: TGTGCCAGCAGTCCAGGGGACAGGGGGGACACTGAAGCTTTCTTT.

The chain links TRBV27 to TRBJ2-7; 7 positions agree with TRBD2. From germline, CDR1 is MNHEY and CDR2 SMNVEV (reference sequence). The V and J ends lost 6 bases and 4 bases, in that order; junction bases with no gene match: 12. The CDR3 consists of 15 residues. CDR3 DNA: TGTGCCAGCAGCCCGCTGGCCGGGAGGAGGTACGAGCAGTACTTC. This translates into CASSPLAGRRYEQYF.

This chain connects TRBV30 to TRBJ2-7, with D tentatively TRBD1 (5 bases). Trimming shortened V by 4 bases and J by 5 bases, and 12 bases separated the two germline ends. The CDR3 loop spans 12 amino acids. Germline loops: CDR1 GTSNPN, CDR2 SVGIG (reference sequence). Here the CDR3 reads CAWKGQGNEQYF. CDR3 DNA: TGTGCCTGGAAAGGACAAGGGAACGAGCAGTACTTC.

This clone appeared a single time. The J gene is TRBJ1-1, the V gene TRBV7-9, with D maybe TRBD1 (5 bases). Per the germline V gene, CDR1 is SEHNR and CDR2 is FQNEAQ (reference sequence). Trimming pared 6 bases from V and 3 bases from J, leaving 11 bases between. The CDR3 sequence is 13 residues long. CDR3 in amino acids: CASRGGVHTEAFF. DNA for the CDR3: TGTGCCAGCAGGGGGGGGGTGCACACTGAAGCTTTCTTT. The complete variable domain, with remaining parts taken from reference TRBV7-9 and TRBJ1-1, reads DTGVSQNPRHKITKRGQNVTFRCDPISEHNRLYWYRQTLGQGPEFLTYFQNEAQLEKSRLLSDRFSAERPKGSFSTLEIQRTEQGDSAMYLCASRGGVHTEAFFGQGTRLTVV.